Described below is a single T cell receptor (beta chain) sequence and its context. The antigen is unknown. This entry belongs to a study of T-cell reconstitution after alpha-beta-depleted transplantation in children. Overall study results and limits: When one year had passed after transplant, most T-cell counts and diversity came from newly produced T cells.

The CDR3 runs to 16 residues. Looked up from germline, CDR1 is MDHEN and CDR2 is SYDVKM. The V gene lost 5 bases and the J gene lost 1 base, with 16 bases spanning the gap. Preparing the TCRbeta library involved the use of unique molecular identifiers. One entry per CDR3 protein results from TCRdb running MiXCR on the PCR reads. The sample holds about 580,000 distinct CDR3 sequences, about 23% seen once. J is TRBJ2-3 and V is TRBV28; D is possibly TRBD2 (5 bases). This sequence originates from a boy in the first two years of life who had a stem cell transplant for acute myeloid leukemia, so the T cells may come from the graft donor. The sample here was PBMCs, mostly from graft donor cells, taken 360 days after TCRalphabeta/CD19-depleted stem cell transplant. The CDR3 here is CASSHTLTGGTDTQYF. The CDR3, as DNA: TGTGCCAGCAGTCATACGCTAACCGGGGGCACAGATACGCAGTATTTT.